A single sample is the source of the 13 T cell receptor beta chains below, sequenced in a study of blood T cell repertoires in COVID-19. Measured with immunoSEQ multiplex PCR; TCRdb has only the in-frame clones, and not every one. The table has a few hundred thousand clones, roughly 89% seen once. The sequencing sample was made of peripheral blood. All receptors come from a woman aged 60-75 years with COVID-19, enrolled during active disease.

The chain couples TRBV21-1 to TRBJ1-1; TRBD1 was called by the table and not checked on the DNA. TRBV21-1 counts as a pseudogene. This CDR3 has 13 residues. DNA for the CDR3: TGTGCCAGCAGCCAAGGACAGGGGGCTGAAGCTTTCTTT. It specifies CASSQGQGAEAFF.

CDR3 in DNA: TGTGCCAGCTCACCTATATCCAATGAGCAGTTCTTC. Its translation: CASSPISNEQFF. This chain links TRBV18 with TRBJ2-1; no clear D. Trimming left V 3 bases short and J 6 bases short, with 6 bases between. This CDR3 is 12 amino acids long. Germline V CDR1 and CDR2: KGHSH, LQKENI.

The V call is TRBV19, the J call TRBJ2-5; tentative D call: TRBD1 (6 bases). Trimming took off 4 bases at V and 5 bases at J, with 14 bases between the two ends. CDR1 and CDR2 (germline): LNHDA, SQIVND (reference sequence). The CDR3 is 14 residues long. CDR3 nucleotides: TGTGCCAGTAGTACAGGGGCGATTGCGGAGACCCAGTACTTC. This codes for CASSTGAIAETQYF.

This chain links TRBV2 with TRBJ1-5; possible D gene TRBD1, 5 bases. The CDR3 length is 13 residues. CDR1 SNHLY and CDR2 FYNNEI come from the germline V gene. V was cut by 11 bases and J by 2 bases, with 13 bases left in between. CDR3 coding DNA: TGTGCCTCACACGGGGGTCGCAATCAGCCCCAGCATTTT. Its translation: CASHGGRNQPQHF.

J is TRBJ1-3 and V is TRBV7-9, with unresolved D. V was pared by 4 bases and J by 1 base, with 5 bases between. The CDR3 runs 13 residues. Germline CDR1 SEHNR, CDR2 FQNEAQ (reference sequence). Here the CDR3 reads CASSSLSGNTIYF. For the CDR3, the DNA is TGTGCCAGCAGCTCTTTGTCTGGAAACACCATATATTTT.

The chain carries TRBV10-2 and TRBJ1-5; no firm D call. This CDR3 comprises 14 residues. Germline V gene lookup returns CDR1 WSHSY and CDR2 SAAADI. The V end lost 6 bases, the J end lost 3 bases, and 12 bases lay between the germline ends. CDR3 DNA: TGCGCCAGCAGCTCGGGGAACATCAATCAGCCCCAGCATTTT. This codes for CASSSGNINQPQHF.

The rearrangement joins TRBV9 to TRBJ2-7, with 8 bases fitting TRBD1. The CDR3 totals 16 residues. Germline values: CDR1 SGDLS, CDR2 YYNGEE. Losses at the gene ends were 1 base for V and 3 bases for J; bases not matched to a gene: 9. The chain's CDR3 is CASSVPTPTGVYEQYF. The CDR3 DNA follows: TGTGCCAGCAGCGTACCCACCCCGACAGGGGTCTACGAGCAGTACTTC.

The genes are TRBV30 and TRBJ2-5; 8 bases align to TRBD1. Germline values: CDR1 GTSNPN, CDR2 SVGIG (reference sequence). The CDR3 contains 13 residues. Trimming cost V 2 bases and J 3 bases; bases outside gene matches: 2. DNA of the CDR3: TGTGCCTGGAGTCCACAGGGGGAAGAGACCCAGTACTTC. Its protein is CAWSPQGEETQYF.

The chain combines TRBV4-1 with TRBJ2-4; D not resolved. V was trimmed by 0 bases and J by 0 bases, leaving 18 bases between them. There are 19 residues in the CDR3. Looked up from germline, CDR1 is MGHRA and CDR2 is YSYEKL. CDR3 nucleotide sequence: TGCGCCAGCAGCCAAGATAGATCGCGACTCCTATTAGCCAAAAACATTCAGTACTTC. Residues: CASSQDRSRLLLAKNIQYF.

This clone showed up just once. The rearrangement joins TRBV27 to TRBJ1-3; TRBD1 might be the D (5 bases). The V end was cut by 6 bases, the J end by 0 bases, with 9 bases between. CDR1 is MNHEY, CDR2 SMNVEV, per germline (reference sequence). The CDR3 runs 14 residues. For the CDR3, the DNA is TGTGCCAGCAGAGACAGCCCCTCTGGAAACACCATATATTTT. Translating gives CASRDSPSGNTIYF.

The CDR3: CASSQQYRVENYGYTF. CDR3 coding DNA: TGTGCCAGCAGCCAACAGTACAGGGTTGAGAACTATGGCTACACCTTC. The chain links TRBV7-2 to TRBJ1-2; D might be TRBD1 (6 bases). This CDR3 contains 16 residues. Trimming removed 5 bases from V and 2 bases from J, with 18 bases in between. The germline CDR1 and CDR2 sequences are SGHTA and FQGNSA.

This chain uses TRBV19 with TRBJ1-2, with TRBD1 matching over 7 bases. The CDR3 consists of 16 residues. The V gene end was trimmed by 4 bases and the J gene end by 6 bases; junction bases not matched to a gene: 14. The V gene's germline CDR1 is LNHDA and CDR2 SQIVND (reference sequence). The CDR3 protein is CASSTFIRTGAHGYTF. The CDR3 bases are TGTGCCAGTAGTACCTTTATACGGACAGGCGCCCATGGCTACACCTTC.

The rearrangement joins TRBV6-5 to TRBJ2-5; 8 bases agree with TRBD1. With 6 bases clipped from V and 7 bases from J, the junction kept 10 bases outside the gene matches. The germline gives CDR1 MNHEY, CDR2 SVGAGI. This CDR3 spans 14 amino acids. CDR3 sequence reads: CASSPGQGGMTQYF. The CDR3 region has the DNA TGTGCCAGCAGCCCCGGACAGGGCGGGATGACCCAGTACTTC.